A selection of T cell receptor beta chains follows, all from one sample in a study of T cell repertoires in cytomegalovirus infection. Antigens for these TCRs are unknown. TCRdb re-analysed the reads in MiXCR, keeping a single row per CDR3 protein. The repertoire has about 920,000 distinct CDR3 sequences, roughly a third of them found once; the top ten carry 13%. The sample in question was cultured CD8+ T cells from PBMCs, obtained from culture after CMV antigen stimulation. These receptors were taken from a human donor in good health (CMV status not recorded). Some clones in this sample may be carry-over from other donors' samples. Both conserved end residues are trimmed from each CDR3.

J	V	CDR3
TRBJ2-7	TRBV27	ASSWAGMDYEQY
TRBJ2-7	TRBV7-9	ASSLTGTDPYEQY
TRBJ2-3	TRBV6-2/TRBV6-3	ASSYSRQGTDTQY
TRBJ1-6	TRBV12-3/TRBV12-4	ASRSLEDNPPLH
TRBJ1-1	TRBV6-5	ASSFLALGTEAF
TRBJ2-5	TRBV24-1	ATSDWREETQY
TRBJ1-2	TRBV14	ASSQVFGGGRSGYT
TRBJ1-1	TRBV4-3	ASSQGQTATEAF
TRBJ1-2	TRBV7-6	ASSSILQGNGYT
TRBJ2-3	TRBV5-1	ASSLEGTNTQY
TRBJ1-1	TRBV28	ASSLFGPEAF
TRBJ2-1	TRBV2	ASMTRPSYNEQF
TRBJ2-3	TRBV29-1	SVVGTEGTDTQY
TRBJ1-1	TRBV15	ATSRDFQRNTEAF
TRBJ2-7	TRBV6-1	ASFGTGWDHEQY
TRBJ2-7	TRBV7-6	ASSLVGLGLFEQY
TRBJ1-5	TRBV25-1	ASSEGGTRQPQH
TRBJ2-5	TRBV6-2/TRBV6-3	ASSWGARETQY
TRBJ2-4	TRBV27	ASSRYTPAKNIQY
TRBJ2-1	TRBV19	ASSTSGYNEQF
TRBJ1-2	TRBV7-3	ASSPTGDIEGKT
TRBJ2-3	TRBV7-6	ASSHSDRTNTDTQY
TRBJ2-5	TRBV12-3/TRBV12-4	ASSPPVEETQY
TRBJ2-7	TRBV20-1	SALGTHEVTYEQY
TRBJ2-1	TRBV28	ATYRAEQF
TRBJ2-5	TRBV6-1	ASSHVERSQETQY
TRBJ1-2	TRBV7-2	ASSLNRGLNYGYT
TRBJ2-7	TRBV7-9	ASSTARDPNYEQY
TRBJ2-2	TRBV7-9	ASSTPGRNTGELF
TRBJ2-3	TRBV7-8	ASSPGLAGGHSSTDTQY
TRBJ2-2	TRBV12-3/TRBV12-4	ASTTSQRFPGELF
TRBJ2-1	TRBV29-1	SAYSYNEQF
TRBJ1-1	TRBV5-1	ASSLASGFMNTEAF
TRBJ2-3	TRBV3-1	ASSQDTNPGDTQY
TRBJ2-7	TRBV27	ASSLTGQGIYEQY
TRBJ2-3	TRBV7-9	ASSLTNGYTDTQY
TRBJ2-1	TRBV4-1	ASSQGIAGGREQF
TRBJ1-6	TRBV7-9	ASSLVRGVESPLH
TRBJ1-1	TRBV4-1	ASSQEKGAGTEAF
TRBJ2-3	TRBV2	ASSALAGYTDTQY
TRBJ2-2	TRBV6-5	ASSHGGPDTGELF
TRBJ2-1	TRBV12-3/TRBV12-4	ANSLTGYNEQF
TRBJ2-3	TRBV20-1	SANGGTDTQY
TRBJ2-5	TRBV2	ARTVTQETQY
TRBJ2-1	TRBV7-9	ASSFDRGIRREEQF
TRBJ2-3	TRBV6-4	ASSGTETDTQY
TRBJ2-3	TRBV6-6	ASTIGRAGTDTQY
TRBJ1-2	TRBV27	ASSLTGNFYGYT
TRBJ2-5	TRBV6-2/TRBV6-3	ASSYGTSGLQETQY
TRBJ2-3	TRBV9	ASSAGTSGGSRTDTQY
TRBJ1-1	TRBV7-4	ASSLGQGRHDSLNTEAF
TRBJ1-1	TRBV2	ASLGEGGTEAF
TRBJ1-2	TRBV5-4	ASSGGDSDNFYGYT
TRBJ2-1	TRBV6-5	ASSYSNSGVGEQF